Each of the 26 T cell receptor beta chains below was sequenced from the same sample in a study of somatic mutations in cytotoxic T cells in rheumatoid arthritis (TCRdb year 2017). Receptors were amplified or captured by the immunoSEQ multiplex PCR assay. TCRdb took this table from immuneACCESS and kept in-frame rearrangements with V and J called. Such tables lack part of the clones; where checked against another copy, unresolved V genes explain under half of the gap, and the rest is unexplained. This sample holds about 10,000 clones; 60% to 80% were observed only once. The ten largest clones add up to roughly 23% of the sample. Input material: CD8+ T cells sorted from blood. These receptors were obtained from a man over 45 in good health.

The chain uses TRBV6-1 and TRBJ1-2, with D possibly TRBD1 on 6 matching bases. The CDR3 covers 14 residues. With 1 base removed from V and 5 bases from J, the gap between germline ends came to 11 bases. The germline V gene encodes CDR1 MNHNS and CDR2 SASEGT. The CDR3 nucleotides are TGTGCCAGCAGTGAAGGGACAGACCCTTATGGCTACACCTTC. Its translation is CASSEGTDPYGYTF.

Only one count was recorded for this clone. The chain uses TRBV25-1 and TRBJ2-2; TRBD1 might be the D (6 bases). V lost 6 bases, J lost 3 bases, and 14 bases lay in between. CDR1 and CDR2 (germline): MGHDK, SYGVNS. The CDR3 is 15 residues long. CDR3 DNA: TGTGCCAGCAGCCCGGGACAAACGTACACCGGGGAGCTGTTTTTT. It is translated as CASSPGQTYTGELFF.

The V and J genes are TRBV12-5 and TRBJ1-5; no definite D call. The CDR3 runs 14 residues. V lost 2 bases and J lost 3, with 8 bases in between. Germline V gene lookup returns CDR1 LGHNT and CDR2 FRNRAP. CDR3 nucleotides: TGTGCTAGTGGTTTGTGGGCGTACAATCAGCCCCAGCATTTT. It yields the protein CASGLWAYNQPQHF. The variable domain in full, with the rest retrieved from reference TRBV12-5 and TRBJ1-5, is DARVTQTPRHKVTEMGQEVTMRCQPILGHNTVFWYRQTMMQGLELLAYFRNRAPLDDSGMPKDRFSAEMPDATLATLKIQPSEPRDSAVYFCASGLWAYNQPQHFGDGTRLSIL.

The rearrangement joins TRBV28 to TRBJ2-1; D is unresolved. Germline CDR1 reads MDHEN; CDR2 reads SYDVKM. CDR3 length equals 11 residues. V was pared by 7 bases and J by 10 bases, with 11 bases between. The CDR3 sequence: CASTARREQFF. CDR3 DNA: TGTGCCAGCACGGCTAGGCGGGAGCAGTTCTTC.

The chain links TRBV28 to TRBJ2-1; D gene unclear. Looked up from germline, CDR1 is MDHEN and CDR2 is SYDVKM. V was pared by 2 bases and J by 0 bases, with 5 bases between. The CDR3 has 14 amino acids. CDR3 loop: CASSLRSSYNEQFF. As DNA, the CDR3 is TGTGCCAGCAGTTTAAGGAGCTCCTACAATGAGCAGTTCTTC. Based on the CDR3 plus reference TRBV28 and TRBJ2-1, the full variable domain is DVKVTQSSRYLVKRTGEKVFLECVQDMDHENMFWYRQDPGLGLRLIYFSYDVKMKEKGDIPEGYSVSREKKERFSLILESASTNQTSMYLCASSLRSSYNEQFFGPGTRLTVL.

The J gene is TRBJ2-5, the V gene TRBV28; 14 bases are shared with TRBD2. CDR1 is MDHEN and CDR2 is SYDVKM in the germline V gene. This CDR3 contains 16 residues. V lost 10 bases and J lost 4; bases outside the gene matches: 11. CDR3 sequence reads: CATSLGLAGEGETQYF. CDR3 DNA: TGTGCCACCAGCCTGGGACTAGCGGGAGAAGGAGAGACCCAGTACTTC. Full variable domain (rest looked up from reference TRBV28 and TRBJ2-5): DVKVTQSSRYLVKRTGEKVFLECVQDMDHENMFWYRQDPGLGLRLIYFSYDVKMKEKGDIPEGYSVSREKKERFSLILESASTNQTSMYLCATSLGLAGEGETQYFGPGTRLLVL.

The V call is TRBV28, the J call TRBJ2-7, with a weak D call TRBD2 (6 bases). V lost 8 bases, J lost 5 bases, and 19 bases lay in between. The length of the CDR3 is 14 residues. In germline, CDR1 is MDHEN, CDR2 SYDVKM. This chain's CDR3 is CASSGGPLYDEQYF. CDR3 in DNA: TGTGCCAGCTCCGGGGGACCCTTATACGACGAGCAGTACTTC.

CDR3 residues: CASSGDRENYEQYF. In DNA, the CDR3 is TGTGCCAGCAGCGGGGACAGGGAAAACTACGAGCAGTACTTC. The J gene is TRBJ2-7, the V gene TRBV7-8; 9 bases fit TRBD1. Germline CDR1 and CDR2: SGHVS and FQNEAQ. This CDR3 contains 14 residues. V lost 5 bases, J lost 3 bases, and 5 bases stayed unmatched. Based on the CDR3 plus reference TRBV7-8 and TRBJ2-7, the full variable domain is GAGVSQSPRYKVAKRGQDVALRCDPISGHVSLFWYQQALGQGPEFLTYFQNEAQLDKSGLPSDRFFAERPEGSVSTLKIQRTQQEDSAVYLCASSGDRENYEQYFGPGTRLTVT.

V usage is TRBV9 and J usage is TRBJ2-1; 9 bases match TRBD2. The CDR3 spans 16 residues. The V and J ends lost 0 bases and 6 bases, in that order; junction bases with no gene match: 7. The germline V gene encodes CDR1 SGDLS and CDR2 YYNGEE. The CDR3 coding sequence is TGTGCCAGCAGCGTAGATGGGACTAGCTCGGGCAATGAGCAGTTCTTC. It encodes CASSVDGTSSGNEQFF.

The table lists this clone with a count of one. CDR3 nucleotide sequence: TGTGCCAGCAGCTCGGGACAGGGACATCCCTCCCAAGAGACCCAGTACTTC. It encodes CASSSGQGHPSQETQYF. The gene calls are TRBV7-2 and TRBJ2-5; 9 nucleotides agree with TRBD1. The V and J ends lost 4 bases and 1 base, in that order; junction bases with no gene match: 10. CDR1 is SGHTA and CDR2 is FQGNSA in the germline V gene. CDR3 size: 17 residues. The full variable domain, with the rest looked up from reference TRBV7-2 and TRBJ2-5, is GAGVSQSPSNKVTEKGKDVELRCDPISGHTALYWYRQSLGQGLEFLIYFQGNSAPDKSGLPSDRFSAERTGGSVSTLTIQRTQQEDSAVYLCASSSGQGHPSQETQYFGPGTRLLVL.

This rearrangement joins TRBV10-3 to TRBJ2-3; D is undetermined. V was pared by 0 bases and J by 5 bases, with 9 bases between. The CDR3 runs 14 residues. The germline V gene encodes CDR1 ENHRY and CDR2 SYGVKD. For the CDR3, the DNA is TGTGCCATCAGTGAGTCGTTAGATTTAGATACGCAGTATTTT. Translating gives CAISESLDLDTQYF.

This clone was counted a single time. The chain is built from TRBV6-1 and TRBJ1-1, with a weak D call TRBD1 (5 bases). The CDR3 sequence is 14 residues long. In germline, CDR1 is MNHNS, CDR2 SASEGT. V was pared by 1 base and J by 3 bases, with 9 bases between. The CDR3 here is CASSEEQEYTEAFF. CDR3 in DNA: TGTGCCAGCAGTGAAGAACAGGAGTACACTGAAGCTTTCTTT.

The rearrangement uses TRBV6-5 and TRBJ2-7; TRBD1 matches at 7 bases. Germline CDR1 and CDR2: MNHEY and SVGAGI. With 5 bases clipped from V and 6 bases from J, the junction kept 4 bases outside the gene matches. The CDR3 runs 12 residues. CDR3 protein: CASSPDRREQYF. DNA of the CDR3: TGTGCCAGCAGTCCGGACAGGCGCGAGCAGTACTTC.

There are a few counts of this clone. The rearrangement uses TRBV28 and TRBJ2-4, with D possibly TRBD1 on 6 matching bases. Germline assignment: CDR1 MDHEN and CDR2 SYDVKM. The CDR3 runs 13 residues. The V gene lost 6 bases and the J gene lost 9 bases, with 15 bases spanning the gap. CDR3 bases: TGTGCCAGCAGCATACAGGGTTTCAGCATTCAGTACTTC. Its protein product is CASSIQGFSIQYF.

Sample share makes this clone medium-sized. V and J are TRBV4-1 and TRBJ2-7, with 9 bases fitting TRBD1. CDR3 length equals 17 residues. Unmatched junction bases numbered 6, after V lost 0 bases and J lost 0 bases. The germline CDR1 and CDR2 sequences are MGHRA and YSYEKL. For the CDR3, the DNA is TGCGCCAGCAGCCAAGAAACCGGGACAGGGAGCTCCTACGAGCAGTACTTC. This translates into CASSQETGTGSSYEQYF.

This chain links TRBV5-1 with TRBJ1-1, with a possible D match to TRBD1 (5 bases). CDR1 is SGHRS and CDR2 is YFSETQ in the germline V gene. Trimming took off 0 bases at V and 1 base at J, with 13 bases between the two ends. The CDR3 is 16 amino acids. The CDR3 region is CASSLGPTGKNTEAFF. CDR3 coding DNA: TGCGCCAGCAGCTTGGGGCCTACAGGAAAGAACACTGAAGCTTTCTTT.

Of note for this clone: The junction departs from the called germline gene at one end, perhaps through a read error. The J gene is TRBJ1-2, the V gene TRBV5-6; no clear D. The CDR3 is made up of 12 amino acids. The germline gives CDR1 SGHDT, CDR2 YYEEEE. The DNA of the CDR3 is TGTGCCAGCAGCTTGGTCCGGGGAGGCTGCACCTTC. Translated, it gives CASSLVRGGCTF.

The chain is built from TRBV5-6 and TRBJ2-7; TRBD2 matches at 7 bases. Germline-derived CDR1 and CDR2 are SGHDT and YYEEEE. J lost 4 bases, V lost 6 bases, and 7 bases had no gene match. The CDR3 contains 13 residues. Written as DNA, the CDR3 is TGTGCCAGCACTTGGGGAGGGAAGTACGAGCAGTACTTC. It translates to CASTWGGKYEQYF.

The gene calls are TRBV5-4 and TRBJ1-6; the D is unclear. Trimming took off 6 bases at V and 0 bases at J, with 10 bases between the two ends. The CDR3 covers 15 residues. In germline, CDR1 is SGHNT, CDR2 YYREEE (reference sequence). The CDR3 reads CASTVWASYNSPLHF. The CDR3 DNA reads TGTGCCAGCACCGTTTGGGCCTCCTATAATTCACCCCTCCACTTT.

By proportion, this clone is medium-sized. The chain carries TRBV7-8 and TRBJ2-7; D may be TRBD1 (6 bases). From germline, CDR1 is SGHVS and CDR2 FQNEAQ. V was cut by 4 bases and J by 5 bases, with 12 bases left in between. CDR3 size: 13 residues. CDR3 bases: TGTGCCAGCAGCTGGGGGACACCTAACGAGCAGTACTTC. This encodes CASSWGTPNEQYF.

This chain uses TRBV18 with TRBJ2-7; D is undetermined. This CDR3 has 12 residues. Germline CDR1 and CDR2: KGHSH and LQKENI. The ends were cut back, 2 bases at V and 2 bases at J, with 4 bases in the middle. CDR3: CASSPETYEQYF. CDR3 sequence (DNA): TGTGCCAGCTCACCAGAGACCTACGAGCAGTACTTC.

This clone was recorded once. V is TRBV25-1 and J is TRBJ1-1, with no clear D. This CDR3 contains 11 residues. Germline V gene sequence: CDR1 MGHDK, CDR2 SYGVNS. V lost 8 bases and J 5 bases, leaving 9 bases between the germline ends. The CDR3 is CASHGGTEAFF. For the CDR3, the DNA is TGTGCCAGCCACGGAGGGACTGAAGCTTTCTTT.

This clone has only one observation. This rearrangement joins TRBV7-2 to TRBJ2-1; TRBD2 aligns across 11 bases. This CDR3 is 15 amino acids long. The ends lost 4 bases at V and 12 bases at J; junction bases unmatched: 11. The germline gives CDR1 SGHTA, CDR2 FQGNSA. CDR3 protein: CASSWGLAELGVQFF. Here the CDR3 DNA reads TGTGCCAGCAGCTGGGGACTAGCGGAGCTGGGGGTGCAGTTCTTC.

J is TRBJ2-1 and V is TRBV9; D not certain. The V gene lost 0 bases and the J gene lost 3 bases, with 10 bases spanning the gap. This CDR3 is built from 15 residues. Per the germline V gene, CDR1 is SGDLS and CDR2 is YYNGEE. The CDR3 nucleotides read TGTGCCAGCAGCGTAGGGGCCGAAAACTACAATGAGCAGTTCTTC. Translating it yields CASSVGAENYNEQFF.

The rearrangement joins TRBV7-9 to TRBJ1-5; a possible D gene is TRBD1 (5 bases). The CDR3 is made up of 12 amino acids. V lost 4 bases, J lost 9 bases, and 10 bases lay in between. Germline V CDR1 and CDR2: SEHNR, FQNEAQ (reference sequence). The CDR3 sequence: CASSSDSRPQHF. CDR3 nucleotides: TGTGCCAGCAGCTCCGACAGCAGGCCCCAGCATTTT.

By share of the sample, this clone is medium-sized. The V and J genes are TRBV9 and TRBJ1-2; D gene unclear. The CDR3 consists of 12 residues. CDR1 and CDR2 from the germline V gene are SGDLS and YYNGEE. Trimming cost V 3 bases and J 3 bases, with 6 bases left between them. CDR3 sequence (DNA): TGTGCCAGCAGCGGTAGTTACTATGGCTACACCTTC. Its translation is CASSGSYYGYTF.